A single sample gave rise to the 22 T cell receptor beta chains below, sequenced in a study of Ad26.COV2.S vaccination and SARS-CoV-2 variants. Assay: immunoSEQ multiplex PCR; the TCRdb copy retains only in-frame clones and omits some. The repertoire consists of around 86,000 clones, with under 90% occurring once and the leading ten covering 15% to 20%. Sequenced here: peripheral blood, sampled after recovery from COVID-19. The source is a human donor who had recovered from COVID-19.

This rearrangement joins TRBV28 to TRBJ2-3; 8 bases line up with TRBD2. J lost 0 bases, V lost 6 bases, and 8 bases had no gene match. Germline V gives CDR1 MDHEN, CDR2 SYDVKM. The CDR3 sequence is 16 residues long. CDR3 region: CASRPSLAGSTDTQYF. The CDR3 DNA reads TGTGCCAGCAGACCTTCCCTAGCGGGTAGCACAGATACGCAGTATTTT. Based on the CDR3 plus reference TRBV28 and TRBJ2-3, the full variable domain is DVKVTQSSRYLVKRTGEKVFLECVQDMDHENMFWYRQDPGLGLRLIYFSYDVKMKEKGDIPEGYSVSREKKERFSLILESASTNQTSMYLCASRPSLAGSTDTQYFGPGTRLTVL.

The chain employs TRBV6-6 and TRBJ2-2; no clear D. The CDR3 runs 13 residues. Germline CDR1 and CDR2: MNHNY and SVGAGI (reference sequence). The V gene lost 10 bases and the J gene lost 6 bases, with 15 bases spanning the gap. This CDR3 reads CATNDIGPGELFF. DNA of the CDR3: TGTGCCACCAATGATATAGGGCCCGGGGAGCTGTTTTTT.

This clone has a handful of counts. The V call is TRBV27, the J call TRBJ2-2; possibly TRBD1 for D (6 bases). Germline loops: CDR1 MNHEY, CDR2 SMNVEV (reference sequence). Trimming removed 5 bases at V and 4 bases at J, with 11 bases between. This CDR3 has 14 amino acids. The CDR3 sequence is CASSTGMTTGELFF. CDR3 bases: TGTGCCAGCAGTACAGGGATGACCACCGGGGAGCTGTTTTTT.

The chain recombines TRBV11-3 with TRBJ2-5; D is unresolved. The V and J ends lost 1 base and 5 bases respectively, with 11 bases between them. Germline CDR1 reads SGHNT; CDR2 reads YENEEA. This CDR3 comprises 14 residues. The CDR3 DNA reads as TGTGCCAGCAGCTTAGGAGGCAGCTTGGAGACCCAGTACTTC. Protein: CASSLGGSLETQYF.

The rearrangement joins TRBV21-1 to TRBJ2-7; the table's D call of TRBD1 was not tested on the DNA. TRBV21-1 has pseudogene status. The CDR3 contains 16 residues. CDR3 DNA sequence: TGTGCCAGCAGACATGCTGACAGGGCCAATTCCTACGAGCAGTACTTC. Translated, it gives CASRHADRANSYEQYF.

The chain uses TRBV6-1 and TRBJ1-4, with D unclear. This CDR3 spans 13 amino acids. The ends were cut back, 3 bases at V and 6 bases at J, with 8 bases in the middle. Germline V gene lookup returns CDR1 MNHNS and CDR2 SASEGT. The CDR3, as DNA: TGTGCCAGCAGTGACAATGCAGATGAAAAACTGTTTTTT. Protein product: CASSDNADEKLFF.

The rearrangement links TRBV6-5 to TRBJ1-3; TRBD1 matches at 7 bases. CDR1 is MNHEY, CDR2 SVGAGI, per germline. The V segment lost 6 bases and the J segment 1 base; nucleotides outside the gene matches: 0. The CDR3 extends over 13 amino acids. The CDR3: CASSRGSGNTIYF. The CDR3 DNA is TGTGCCAGCAGCAGGGGGTCTGGAAACACCATATATTTT.

The rearrangement links TRBV6-2 or TRBV6-3 to TRBJ2-5; 10 positions agree with TRBD2. The CDR3 sequence is 14 residues long. Germline CDR1 and CDR2: MNHEY and SVGEGT. J was trimmed by 4 bases and V by 5 bases; bases with no gene match: 4. CDR3 sequence (DNA): TGTGCCAGCAGTCTAGCGGGAGCTGGAGAGACCCAGTACTTC. It translates to CASSLAGAGETQYF.

The CDR3 DNA follows: TGTGCCAGCAGCGTCGAAGACGGGAGTAACACTGAAGCTTTCTTT. Encoded protein: CASSVEDGSNTEAFF. The V call is TRBV9, the J call TRBJ1-1; D gene uncertain. This CDR3 spans 15 amino acids. Germline CDR1 SGDLS, CDR2 YYNGEE. V shed 2 bases and J shed 2 bases, with 13 bases lying between them.

This clone was observed a single time. The rearrangement links TRBV3-1 (or the pseudogene TRBV3-2) to TRBJ2-2; TRBD2 matches at 7 bases. The V gene's germline CDR1 is LGHDT and CDR2 YNNKEL (reference sequence). The V gene end was trimmed by 0 bases and the J gene end by 6 bases; junction bases not matched to a gene: 13. CDR3 length equals 18 residues. CDR3 loop: CASSQDLPAGVSAGELFF. DNA of the CDR3: TGTGCCAGCAGCCAAGATCTTCCGGCGGGAGTTAGTGCCGGGGAGCTGTTTTTT.

The gene calls are TRBV28 and TRBJ1-5; tentatively, D is TRBD1 (6 bases). Germline V gives CDR1 MDHEN, CDR2 SYDVKM. There are 16 residues in the CDR3. The V and J ends lost 7 bases and 0 bases respectively, with 16 bases between them. CDR3 protein: CASITPWGPSNQPQHF. DNA of the CDR3: TGTGCCAGCATCACTCCCTGGGGGCCTAGCAATCAGCCCCAGCATTTT.

V is TRBV4-3 and J is TRBJ1-6; maybe TRBD1 (6 bases). Germline V gives CDR1 LGHNA, CDR2 YSLEER. V dropped 6 bases and J dropped 7 bases, with 13 bases sitting between them. The length of the CDR3 is 14 residues. CDR3 sequence: CASSGGQLNSPLHF. Here the CDR3 DNA reads TGCGCCAGCAGTGGAGGACAGCTAAATTCACCCCTCCACTTT.

The V gene is TRBV10-2, the J gene TRBJ2-2, with no clear D. CDR1 WSHSY and CDR2 SAAADI come from the germline V gene. This CDR3 is 13 amino acids long. V was cut by 4 bases and J by 6 bases, with 9 bases left in between. CDR3 sequence reads: CASSVAGAGELFF. CDR3 sequence (DNA): TGCGCCAGCAGTGTAGCTGGGGCCGGGGAGCTGTTTTTT.

The V gene is TRBV5-6, the J gene TRBJ1-1, with 10 bases fitting TRBD1. Germline loops: CDR1 SGHDT, CDR2 YYEEEE. The trim removed 1 base at V and 5 bases at J, leaving 8 bases unmatched. CDR3 length: 16 residues. The CDR3 DNA follows: TGTGCCAGCAGCTTGCTACGACAGGGGGCGCGAACTGAAGCTTTCTTT. Translated: CASSLLRQGARTEAFF. The whole variable domain, remainder taken from reference TRBV5-6 and TRBJ1-1, is DAGVTQSPTHLIKTRGQQVTLRCSPKSGHDTVSWYQQALGQGPQFIFQYYEEEERQRGNFPDRFSGHQFPNYSSELNVNALLLGDSALYLCASSLLRQGARTEAFFGQGTRLTVV.

The table lists this clone with a few counts. V and J are TRBV7-5 and TRBJ2-7; the D call TRBD2 from the table was never checked on the DNA. TRBV7-5 is a pseudogene locus. The CDR3 consists of 17 residues. The DNA of the CDR3 is TGTGTCAGAACCCCGAAGACGCGACTAGCGGGGAATCACGAGCAGTACTTC. It codes for CVRTPKTRLAGNHEQYF.

This clone came up once. The chain carries TRBV13 and TRBJ1-5, with D perhaps matching TRBD1 (5 bases). Germline CDR1 is PRHDT and CDR2 is FYEKMQ (reference sequence). This CDR3 comprises 16 residues. V was cut by 0 bases and J by 4 bases, with 13 bases left in between. CDR3 residues: CASSLGSERGNQPQHF. The CDR3, as DNA: TGTGCCAGCAGCTTAGGGTCCGAGAGGGGAAATCAGCCCCAGCATTTT.

The CDR3 region has the DNA TGTGCCAGCAGTGGCGTCACTAGCGAAAGCTCCTACGAGCAGTACTTC. Its protein product is CASSGVTSESSYEQYF. The chain combines TRBV27 with TRBJ2-7, with TRBD2 matching 7 bases. Germline loops: CDR1 MNHEY, CDR2 SMNVEV (reference sequence). The CDR3 covers 16 residues. V trimming: 5 bases; J trimming: 0 bases; junction bases outside the gene matches: 10.

Here the CDR3 reads CASSLGQWDGYTF. Written as DNA, the CDR3 is TGTGCCAGCAGTTTAGGCCAGTGGGATGGCTACACCTTC. The chain employs TRBV27 and TRBJ1-2; no firm D call. V lost 2 bases to trimming and J lost 6 bases, with 10 bases between them. Germline V gene data show CDR1 as MNHEY and CDR2 as SMNVEV (reference sequence). CDR3 length equals 13 residues.

The chain employs TRBV27 and TRBJ2-1; 14 nucleotides align to TRBD2. The CDR3 is 17 residues long. V was clipped by 2 bases and J by 2 bases; unmatched bases: 2. Germline V gene sequence: CDR1 MNHEY, CDR2 SMNVEV (reference sequence). This CDR3 is CASSLGTSGSTYNEQFF. The CDR3 nucleotides read TGTGCCAGCAGTTTAGGGACTAGCGGGAGTACCTACAATGAGCAGTTCTTC.

V usage is TRBV10-3 and J usage is TRBJ2-4; TRBD1 is a possible D gene (5 bases). Germline CDR1 ENHRY, CDR2 SYGVKD. V shed 3 bases and J shed 0 bases, with 9 bases lying between them. This CDR3 spans 15 amino acids. CDR3 sequence reads: CAISDRALAKNIQYF. The CDR3 bases are TGTGCCATCAGTGACAGGGCCCTAGCCAAAAACATTCAGTACTTC.

Note on this clone: Germline is not matched at one junction end, which may reflect a read error. The gene calls are TRBV7-9 and TRBJ1-1; D perhaps matches TRBD1 (6 bases). This CDR3 comprises 13 residues. Germline CDR1 is SEHNR and CDR2 is FQNEAQ (reference sequence). The CDR3 loop reads CASTLQGGTEAFF. The CDR3 DNA reads as TGTGCCAGCACCTTACAGGGCGGGACTGAAGCTTTCTTT.

The gene calls are TRBV7-9 and TRBJ1-2; D gene unclear. Germline lookup yields CDR1 SEHNR and CDR2 FQNEAQ (reference sequence). V gave up 2 bases and J gave up 2 bases, with 12 bases separating them. The CDR3 length is 15 residues. CDR3 region: CASSLIVGPNYGYTF. CDR3 sequence (DNA): TGTGCCAGCAGCTTAATAGTAGGCCCGAACTATGGCTACACCTTC.